Shown below are 10 T cell receptor beta chains from a single sample sequenced in a study of T-cell memory formation after mild COVID-19. TCRdb ran MiXCR on the 5' RACE reads and lists one entry per CDR3 protein. Here the sample spans tens of thousands of distinct CDR3 sequences, approximately 8% being singletons. The specimen sequenced was PBMCs or a T cell subset sorted from them (not recorded which). The origin of the receptors is a man younger than 35 who had mild COVID-19 (a few samples of this study predate the infection). Cell type and time point are not known.

The chain couples TRBV27 to TRBJ1-4, with no clear D. CDR1 is MNHEY and CDR2 is SMNVEV in the germline V gene (reference sequence). V was clipped by 3 bases and J by 4 bases, with 6 bases between them. The CDR3 is 13 residues long. The CDR3 DNA is TGTGCCAGCAGTTTGAAGTATAATGAAAAACTGTTTTTT. It translates to CASSLKYNEKLFF.

This clonotype was seen repeatedly, ten times or more. The V call is TRBV5-1, the J call TRBJ1-1; weak D call: TRBD1 (6 bases). This CDR3 is built from 19 residues. V lost 1 base to trimming and J lost 3 bases, with 25 bases between them. The germline V gene has CDR1 SGHRS and CDR2 YFSETQ. The CDR3: CASSLWPSTGRWSDTEAFF. CDR3 DNA sequence: TGCGCCAGCAGCTTGTGGCCTTCGACAGGCAGGTGGTCGGACACTGAAGCTTTCTTT.

The table lists this clonotype with many counts. The gene calls are TRBV9 and TRBJ2-1; 9 bases are shared with TRBD2. J gave up 2 bases and V 4 bases, and 4 bases lay outside the gene matches. The CDR3 is 15 amino acids. Germline CDR1 is SGDLS and CDR2 is YYNGEE. CDR3 protein: CASSLSGGPYNEQFF. DNA of the CDR3: TGTGCCAGCAGCCTTAGCGGGGGTCCCTACAATGAGCAGTTCTTC.

The CDR3 DNA is TGCAGCGCCTCTAGCGGGGGGGCCCCAGATACGCAGTATTTT. Translation: CSASSGGAPDTQYF. The chain couples TRBV29-1 to TRBJ2-3; 12 bases map to TRBD2. The CDR3 totals 14 residues. Trimming cost V 7 bases and J 4 bases; bases outside gene matches: 6. The V gene's germline CDR1 is SQVTM and CDR2 ANQGSEA.

By sample share, this clonotype is medium-sized. The genes are TRBV20-1 and TRBJ2-3; 9 nucleotides line up with TRBD2. V shed 5 bases, J shed 4 bases, and the junction held 10 bases outside the gene matches. The CDR3 covers 15 residues. The germline V gene has CDR1 DFQATT and CDR2 SNEGSKA (reference sequence). The CDR3 loop reads CSAPWAGGPADTQYF. In DNA form, the CDR3 reads TGCAGTGCTCCCTGGGCGGGGGGGCCGGCAGATACGCAGTATTTT.

There are a few counts of this clonotype. The chain recombines TRBV18 with TRBJ2-1; 9 nucleotides line up with TRBD1. In germline, CDR1 is KGHSH, CDR2 LQKENI. The CDR3 length is 15 residues. J gave up 4 bases and V 0 bases, and 1 base lay outside the gene matches. The CDR3 sequence is CASSPPGTGYNEQFF. CDR3 nucleotides: TGTGCCAGCTCACCACCGGGGACAGGGTACAATGAGCAGTTCTTC. Looking up the rest from reference TRBV18 and TRBJ2-1 gives the full variable domain: NAGVMQNPRHLVRRRGQEARLRCSPMKGHSHVYWYRQLPEEGLKFMVYLQKENIIDESGMPKERFSAEFPKEGPSILRIQQVVRGDSAAYFCASSPPGTGYNEQFFGPGTRLTVL.

In this sample, this clonotype turned up many times. The V gene is TRBV15, the J gene TRBJ1-5; D remains unclear. The germline CDR1 and CDR2 sequences are LNHNV and YYDKDF (reference sequence). The V and J ends lost 4 bases and 7 bases respectively, with 11 bases between them. The CDR3 contains 13 residues. The CDR3 DNA sequence: TGTGCCACCAGCACACGGGCGGACCAGCCCCAGCATTTT. Encoded protein: CATSTRADQPQHF.

This clonotype was observed a few times. The chain has TRBV20-1 and TRBJ2-1; TRBD2 aligns across 14 bases. CDR3 length equals 17 residues. Germline V CDR1 and CDR2: DFQATT, SNEGSKA (reference sequence). J gave up 6 bases and V 5 bases, and 12 bases lay outside the gene matches. The CDR3 DNA follows: TGCAGTGCTCCCGGACTAGCGGGGGGATTCCCGTCCAATGAGCAGTTCTTC. It specifies CSAPGLAGGFPSNEQFF.

The CDR3 DNA follows: TGCGCCAGCAGCCATGATACAGGGACCGCGATAAGGGGCTACACCTTC. Its protein is CASSHDTGTAIRGYTF. The rearrangement uses TRBV4-3 and TRBJ1-2, with D possibly TRBD1 on 6 matching bases. Deletions cut 3 bases from V and 8 bases from J, with 22 bases between. CDR3 length: 16 residues. The germline gives CDR1 LGHNA, CDR2 YSLEER.

This clonotype came up a few times. V and J are TRBV2 and TRBJ2-2, with TRBD2 as a possible D gene (6 bases). This CDR3 region has 12 residues. Trimming took 6 bases from V and 9 from J, leaving 11 bases between them. Germline CDR1 SNHLY, CDR2 FYNNEI. CDR3 DNA: TGTGCCAGCAGGCGGGGAGGCAGGGAGCTGTTTTTT. Residues: CASRRGGRELFF.